These 15 T cell receptor beta chains originate from one sample sequenced in a study of blood T cells in healthy people across ages. Through a sample-barcoded 5' primer and a J-beta primer mix, a second PCR was run for roughly 7 to 12 cycles. MiXCR was run by TCRdb on the 5' RACE reads, yielding one entry per CDR3 protein. The sample includes around 870,000 distinct CDR3 sequences, around 26% of them seen just once. Source material: blood. The receptors here all came from a woman at least 80 years old in good health.

This clonotype was observed at least ten times. The J gene is TRBJ2-5, the V gene TRBV6-6, with 7 bases lining up with TRBD2. In germline, CDR1 is MNHNY, CDR2 SVGAGI (reference sequence). V was pared by 2 bases and J by 4 bases, with 1 base of the junction left unmatched. The CDR3 covers 13 residues. This CDR3 reads CASSYGRGETQYF. Written as DNA, the CDR3 is TGTGCCAGCAGTTACGGGAGGGGAGAGACCCAGTACTTC.

This clonotype was seen just once. A much larger clone differs from this one at a single base, so this may be a read error. The chain joins TRBV12-3 or TRBV12-4 to TRBJ2-1, with a possible D match to TRBD1 (5 bases). V lost 4 bases, J lost 4 bases, and 11 bases lay in between. The CDR3 length is 14 residues. The CDR3 loop is CASSWGTPYNEQFF. The CDR3 DNA is TGTGCCAGCAGTTGGGGCACTCCATACAATGAGCAGTTCTTC.

This chain joins TRBV20-1 and TRBJ1-5, with D perhaps matching TRBD1 (5 bases). The V end was cut by 0 bases, the J end by 1 base, with 10 bases between. The CDR3 extends over 15 amino acids. The germline V gene has CDR1 DFQATT and CDR2 SNEGSKA (reference sequence). CDR3 loop: CSAREPRQSNQPQHF. Written as DNA, the CDR3 is TGCAGTGCTAGAGAGCCCAGACAGAGCAATCAGCCCCAGCATTTT.

In its sample, this clonotype was seen many times. This chain connects TRBV6-2 or TRBV6-3 to TRBJ2-1, with a tentative D call TRBD2 (6 bases). This CDR3 region has 17 residues. The V gene lost 5 bases and the J gene lost 0 bases, with 17 bases spanning the gap. Per the germline V gene, CDR1 is MNHEY and CDR2 is SVGEGT. CDR3 region: CASSTFPSTSSYNEQFF. The CDR3 region has the DNA TGTGCCAGCAGTACATTCCCTTCGACTAGCTCCTACAATGAGCAGTTCTTC.

This clonotype has ten or more counts. The chain is built from TRBV7-2 and TRBJ1-6; 7 bases are a match to TRBD1. This CDR3 has 16 residues. CDR1 and CDR2 from the germline V gene are SGHTA and FQGNSA. J lost 6 bases, V lost 5 bases, and 10 bases had no gene match. CDR3 region: CASSPQGGLSNSPLHF. In DNA form, the CDR3 reads TGTGCCAGCAGCCCCCAGGGGGGTCTCTCTAATTCACCCCTCCACTTT.

This clonotype was picked up a small number of times. The V call is TRBV19, the J call TRBJ2-3, with TRBD2 as a possible D gene (6 bases). CDR3 length: 13 residues. The germline V gene has CDR1 LNHDA and CDR2 SQIVND (reference sequence). Deletions cut 3 bases from V and 6 bases from J, with 10 bases between. The CDR3 DNA sequence: TGTGCCAGTAGTATGGGACTCCCCGATACGCAGTATTTT. Translated, it gives CASSMGLPDTQYF.

This clonotype was picked up many times. This sequence joins TRBV6-2 or TRBV6-3 and TRBJ1-2, with D perhaps TRBD1 (6 bases). Germline CDR1 is MNHEY and CDR2 is SVGEGT. The germline V and J ends were trimmed by 5 bases and 4 bases, with 14 bases remaining between them. CDR3 size: 14 residues. The CDR3 region is CASSTDRDTYGYTF. Here the CDR3 DNA reads TGTGCCAGCAGTACCGACCGGGACACCTATGGCTACACCTTC.

Many counts were recorded for this clonotype. CDR3 DNA sequence: TGTGCCAGCAGTTACACCGGGACAGGGGATCAGCCCCAGCATTTT. Translated, it gives CASSYTGTGDQPQHF. V and J are TRBV6-6 and TRBJ1-5, with 10 bases fitting TRBD1. The V and J ends lost 2 bases and 5 bases, in that order; junction bases with no gene match: 3. The length of the CDR3 is 15 residues. Germline assignment: CDR1 MNHNY and CDR2 SVGAGI (reference sequence).

The table lists this clonotype with many counts. J is TRBJ2-5 and V is TRBV7-2; weak D call: TRBD1 (6 bases). There are 15 residues in the CDR3. Germline V CDR1 and CDR2: SGHTA, FQGNSA. V was clipped by 6 bases and J by 2 bases, with 16 bases between them. CDR3 nucleotide sequence: TGTGCCAGCAGACTGGAAAACAGGGAGCAAGAGACCCAGTACTTC. It yields the protein CASRLENREQETQYF.

V usage is TRBV27 and J usage is TRBJ2-5, with TRBD1 identical over 7 bases. The J call is in doubt because the DNA end fits TRBJ2-7 better. The CDR3 runs to 16 residues. CDR1 and CDR2 (germline): MNHEY, SMNVEV (reference sequence). CDR3 sequence (DNA): TGTGCCAGCAGCCCTCTCGGGATGACAGGGCGACACGAGCAGTACTTC. This translates into CASSPLGMTGRHEQYF.

This clonotype was picked up many times. The chain joins TRBV6-2 or TRBV6-3 to TRBJ2-3; 12 positions match TRBD2. From germline, CDR1 is MNHEY and CDR2 SVGEGT. V lost 5 bases, J lost 4 bases, and 7 bases stayed unmatched. The CDR3 has 16 amino acids. The CDR3 reads CASSTLAGGVSDTQYF. The CDR3 DNA reads TGTGCCAGCAGTACACTAGCGGGGGGCGTTTCAGATACGCAGTATTTT.

This clonotype was found once. A much larger clone sits a single nucleotide away, making a read error possible. V is TRBV7-2 and J is TRBJ1-2, with D perhaps TRBD1 (5 bases). Germline V gives CDR1 SGHTA, CDR2 FQGNSA. The CDR3 contains 15 residues. V lost 4 bases to trimming and J lost 7 bases, with 19 bases between them. The CDR3 loop is CASSYRDGPSSGYTF. Written as DNA, the CDR3 is TGTGCCAGCAGCTACCGGGACGGGCCCTCCTCTGGCTACACCTTC.

This clonotype was detected a few times. The rearrangement joins TRBV6-2 or TRBV6-3 to TRBJ2-3, with 11 positions matching TRBD2. V shed 2 bases, J shed 3 bases, and the junction held 13 bases outside the gene matches. Germline CDR1 is MNHEY and CDR2 is SVGEGT. This CDR3 region has 19 residues. The CDR3 bases are TGTGCCAGCAGTTACGGGAGTAGCGGGGGGGCCTACGGGACAGATACGCAGTATTTT. This sequence encodes CASSYGSSGGAYGTDTQYF.

The chain employs TRBV12-3 or TRBV12-4 and TRBJ2-5; the match to TRBD2 covers 9 bases. The V segment lost 3 bases and the J segment 1 base; nucleotides outside the gene matches: 9. The CDR3 is made up of 17 amino acids. CDR3 protein: CASSFIRLTSGQETQYF. CDR3 nucleotides: TGTGCCAGCAGTTTTATCCGTCTGACTAGCGGCCAAGAGACCCAGTACTTC.

This clonotype came up many times. The gene calls are TRBV20-1 and TRBJ2-5; TRBD1 matches 10 bases. V was clipped by 5 bases and J by 1 base; unmatched bases: 7. CDR1 is DFQATT, CDR2 SNEGSKA, per germline (reference sequence). This CDR3 is built from 15 residues. The CDR3 sequence: CSAPQTGGVQETQYF. The CDR3 region has the DNA TGCAGTGCTCCTCAGACAGGGGGCGTCCAAGAGACCCAGTACTTC.